This T cell receptor beta chain was profiled in a study of cytomegalovirus exposure and HLA in healthy donors. Study outcomes and limitations: The authors later found most CMV-associated TCR beta chains appeared HLA-restricted.

Trimming removed 1 base from V and 7 bases from J, with 8 bases in between. Per the germline V gene, CDR1 is MNHEY and CDR2 is SMNVEV (reference sequence). This CDR3 spans 13 amino acids. Comments on this clone: The antigen remains undetermined.

The PCR contained 60 Vbeta and 13 Jbeta primers. Some clones are missing from TCRdb's copy, which holds only in-frame ones; the method was immunoSEQ multiplex PCR. The ten most abundant clones cover 1.5% to 2% of a sample with 150,000 or so clones. Donors were ostensibly healthy at sampling, although undocumented immune exposures were probable. Sequenced sample: PBMCs. This TCR derives from a woman in her 40s in good health and CMV-seropositive. The gene calls are TRBV27 and TRBJ1-5; perhaps TRBD1 as D (6 bases). The chain's CDR3 is CASSLYRDQPQHF. CDR3 sequence (DNA): TGTGCCAGCAGTTTATACAGGGACCAGCCCCAGCATTTT.